The sequence of this T cell receptor beta chain was determined in a study of blood T cell repertoires in COVID-19. On the study more broadly: Researchers got acute and convalescent COVID-19 samples from the United States, Italy and Spain. Nucleic acid was either cDNA or gDNA, and it came from T cells, B-cell-depleted T cells, or PBMCs.

The CDR3 is 14 residues long. Germline CDR1 SNHLY, CDR2 FYNNEI. Trimming cost V 3 bases and J 6 bases; bases outside gene matches: 5. Original handling: The assay estimated nucleated cells by amplifying reference gene primers. Clones were sequenced by immunoSEQ multiplex PCR, and TCRdb holds only the in-frame ones, with some missing. V, J and clone size derive from that table, while D and trimming were established from the DNA sequence. The table has approximately 300,000 clones, about 82% seen once. Sequencing was carried out using peripheral blood. The sequence was collected from a woman in her fifties or sixties with acute or convalescent COVID-19. V and J are TRBV2 and TRBJ1-5; TRBD1 matches at 7 bases. CDR3 sequence reads: CASSDQGGGQPQHF. For the CDR3, the DNA is TGTGCCAGCAGTGATCAGGGGGGAGGTCAGCCCCAGCATTTT.